The next 14 T cell receptor beta chains were all read from a single sample in a study of T-cell memory formation after mild COVID-19 (TCRdb year 2021). The library was built by means of 5' RACE. Sequencing used an Illumina NovaSeq 6000. The public reads were reprocessed in TCRdb via fastp at Q25 and MiXCR, keeping in-frame beta chains. Every CDR3 protein is listed once, alongside the most common genes and DNA of its rows. The sample table lists fewer than 90,000 distinct CDR3 sequences, approximately 15% of them with a count of one. The ten most abundant clones make up 30% to 35% of the sample. The sample consisted of PBMCs or a T cell subset sorted from them (not recorded which). All receptors come from an adult woman who had mild COVID-19 (a few samples of this study predate the infection). The sample titles of this study are shuffled in the database, so cell type and time point are left out; the donor was told from shared clones.

The rearrangement joins TRBV27 to TRBJ2-7; possibly TRBD1 for D (5 bases). CDR3 length: 13 amino acids. Trimming pared 6 bases from V and 3 bases from J, leaving 12 bases between. Germline V gene sequence: CDR1 MNHEY, CDR2 SMNVEV (reference sequence). CDR3 coding DNA: TGTGCCAGCAGATCAGGGTTGGGCTACGAGCAGTACTTC. Its translation is CASRSGLGYEQYF.

The CDR3 bases are TGTGCCAGCAGGGTGGGGGGATTACACAATGAGCAGTTCTTC. This gives the protein CASRVGGLHNEQFF. This sequence joins TRBV27 and TRBJ2-1, with D possibly being TRBD2 (6 bases). This CDR3 is built from 14 residues. V lost 6 bases, J lost 5 bases, and 14 bases lay in between. From germline, CDR1 is MNHEY and CDR2 SMNVEV (reference sequence).

This clonotype was found a few times. CDR3 amino acids: CASSSPSAPSVDEQYF. In nucleotides, the CDR3 is TGTGCCAGCAGCTCCCCATCGGCGCCGTCTGTCGACGAGCAGTACTTC. The V call is TRBV11-3, the J call TRBJ2-7; D call uncertain. V lost 4 bases, J lost 5 bases, and 21 bases lay in between. CDR1 SGHNT and CDR2 YENEEA come from the germline V gene. The CDR3 sequence is 16 residues long. The full variable domain, its missing parts supplied by reference TRBV11-3 and TRBJ2-7, is EAGVVQSPRYKIIEKKQPVAFWCNPISGHNTLYWYLQNLGQGPELLIRYENEEAVDDSQLPKDRFSAERLKGVDSTLKIQPAELGDSAVYLCASSSPSAPSVDEQYFGPGTRLTVT.

This clonotype was seen more than once but under ten times. The chain recombines TRBV15 with TRBJ2-7; possibly TRBD1 for D (6 bases). Germline values: CDR1 LNHNV, CDR2 YYDKDF (reference sequence). Trimming cost V 3 bases and J 0 bases, with 15 bases left between them. The CDR3 has 16 residues. CDR3 DNA: TGTGCCACCAGCAGCGATCGGACAGTAAGCTCCTACGAGCAGTACTTC. Translating it yields CATSSDRTVSSYEQYF.

This clonotype was observed a handful of times. The chain links TRBV7-2 to TRBJ2-5; 14 bases line up with TRBD2. Losses at the gene ends were 3 bases for V and 4 bases for J; bases not matched to a gene: 7. The germline V gene has CDR1 SGHTA and CDR2 FQGNSA. This CDR3 spans 17 amino acids. This CDR3 reads CASSFGTSGGSSETQYF. CDR3 DNA: TGTGCCAGCAGCTTCGGGACTAGCGGGGGTTCCTCAGAGACCCAGTACTTC.

Notes on this clonotype: At one end the junction does not follow the germline gene, possibly because of a read error. The rearrangement uses TRBV5-4 and TRBJ2-5; D is perhaps TRBD2 (5 bases). Looked up from germline, CDR1 is SGHNT and CDR2 is YYREEE (reference sequence). The CDR3 is 13 residues long. The CDR3 loop is CATRPGYQETQYF. DNA for the CDR3: TGTGCCACCAGACCGGGGTACCAGGAGACCCAGTACTTC.

The chain recombines TRBV3-1 with TRBJ2-2; TRBD2 matches 8 bases. Looked up from germline, CDR1 is LGHDT and CDR2 is YNNKEL (reference sequence). J gave up 3 bases and V 3 bases, and 9 bases lay outside the gene matches. The CDR3 is 17 residues long. The DNA of the CDR3 is TGTGCCAGCAGCCAGTCGACTAGCGACTACTACACCGGGGAGCTGTTTTTT. This translates into CASSQSTSDYYTGELFF.

This clonotype was counted between two and nine times. The CDR3 DNA follows: TGTGCCAGCAGCTTACCTCCCTCGCCGAGGAACACTGAAGCTTTCTTT. Protein sequence: CASSLPPSPRNTEAFF. The chain combines TRBV7-9 with TRBJ1-1; D not certain. The CDR3 consists of 16 residues. Germline CDR1 and CDR2: SEHNR and FQNEAQ (reference sequence). V was cut by 2 bases and J by 1 base, with 14 bases left in between.

This chain links TRBV29-1 with TRBJ2-3; the match to TRBD2 covers 12 bases. The CDR3 is made up of 17 amino acids. Germline trimming cut 4 bases from V and 0 bases from J; bases unmatched to any gene: 8. Germline CDR1 SQVTM, CDR2 ANQGSEA. CDR3 sequence (DNA): TGCAGCGTTGTATCTAGCGGGAGGGCGACTAGCACAGATACGCAGTATTTT. This encodes CSVVSSGRATSTDTQYF.

The table lists this clonotype with a few counts. This rearrangement joins TRBV10-3 to TRBJ2-7, with 14 bases identical to TRBD2. The CDR3 length is 21 residues. Germline CDR1 ENHRY, CDR2 SYGVKD. V lost 2 bases and J lost 4; bases outside the gene matches: 19. The CDR3 protein is CAISETFTGPGLAGDGYEQYF. The CDR3 DNA reads TGTGCCATCAGTGAGACCTTCACAGGGCCGGGACTAGCGGGAGATGGGTACGAGCAGTACTTC.

This clonotype was counted a few times. The chain carries TRBV11-3 and TRBJ2-7; D is perhaps TRBD1 (6 bases). The germline V and J ends were trimmed by 1 base and 2 bases, with 15 bases remaining between them. This CDR3 has 16 amino acids. Germline V gene sequence: CDR1 SGHNT, CDR2 YENEEA. As DNA, the CDR3 is TGTGCCAGCAGCTTAGTCCTCTCTTGGACAGCCTACGAGCAGTACTTC. Protein sequence: CASSLVLSWTAYEQYF.

The rearrangement joins TRBV4-1 to TRBJ2-6; D is tentatively TRBD1 or TRBD2 (5 bases each). CDR3 length: 14 residues. V dropped 4 bases and J dropped 5 bases, with 9 bases sitting between them. Germline lookup yields CDR1 MGHRA and CDR2 YSYEKL. This chain's CDR3 is CASSPPGRANVLTF. The CDR3 region has the DNA TGCGCCAGCAGCCCCCCGGGGCGGGCCAACGTCCTGACTTTC.

This chain joins TRBV30 and TRBJ2-1; TRBD1 is a possible D gene (6 bases). The V end lost 0 bases, the J end lost 2 bases, and 11 bases lay between the germline ends. Germline values: CDR1 GTSNPN, CDR2 SVGIG (reference sequence). The CDR3 has 15 amino acids. CDR3 DNA: TGTGCCTGGAGTGTACTACAGGGTGCCTACAATGAGCAGTTCTTC. This encodes CAWSVLQGAYNEQFF.

The genes are TRBV9 and TRBJ2-5; D is perhaps TRBD1 (6 bases). V shed 2 bases and J shed 4 bases, with 18 bases lying between them. The V gene's germline CDR1 is SGDLS and CDR2 YYNGEE. The CDR3 spans 16 residues. The chain's CDR3 is CASSVIPAGAAETQYF. The CDR3 DNA reads TGTGCCAGCAGCGTCATTCCGGCAGGGGCGGCAGAGACCCAGTACTTC.